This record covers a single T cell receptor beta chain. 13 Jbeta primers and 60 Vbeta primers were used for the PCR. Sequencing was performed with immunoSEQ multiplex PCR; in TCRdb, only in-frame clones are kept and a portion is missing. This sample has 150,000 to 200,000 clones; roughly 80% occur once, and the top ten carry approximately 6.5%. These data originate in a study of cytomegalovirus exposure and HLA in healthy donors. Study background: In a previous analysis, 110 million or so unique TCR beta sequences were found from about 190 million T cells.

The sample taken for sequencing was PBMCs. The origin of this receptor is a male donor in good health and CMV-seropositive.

The CDR3 sequence: CSAGSGFEQYF. The CDR3 coding sequence is TGCAGTGCGGGTTCAGGGTTTGAGCAGTACTTC. The chain uses TRBV20-1 and TRBJ2-7; D is perhaps TRBD1 (5 bases). The CDR3 is made up of 11 amino acids. Deletions cut 6 bases from V and 7 bases from J, with 13 bases between. CDR1 is DFQATT, CDR2 SNEGSKA, per germline (reference sequence).